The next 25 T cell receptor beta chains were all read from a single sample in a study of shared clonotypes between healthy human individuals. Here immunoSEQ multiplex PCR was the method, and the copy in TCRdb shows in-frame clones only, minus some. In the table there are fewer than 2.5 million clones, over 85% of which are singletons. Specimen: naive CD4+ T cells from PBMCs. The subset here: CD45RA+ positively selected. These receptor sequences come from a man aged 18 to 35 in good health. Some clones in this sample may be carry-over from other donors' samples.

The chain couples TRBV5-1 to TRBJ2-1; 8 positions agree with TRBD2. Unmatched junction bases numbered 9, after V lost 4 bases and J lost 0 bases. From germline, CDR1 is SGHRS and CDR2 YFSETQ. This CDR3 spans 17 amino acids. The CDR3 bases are TGCGCCAGCAGCGGGGACCTTAGCGGGAACTCCTACAATGAGCAGTTCTTC. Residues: CASSGDLSGNSYNEQFF.

This CDR3 reads CASSAAAGDRDTEAFF. The CDR3 DNA is TGTGCCAGCAGCGCGGCGGCAGGGGACCGGGACACTGAAGCTTTCTTT. The chain has TRBV9 and TRBJ1-1, with D possibly being TRBD1 (6 bases). Between the trimmed V and J ends, which lost 3 bases and 3 bases, there was a span of 18 bases. Germline V CDR1 and CDR2: SGDLS, YYNGEE. CDR3 length equals 16 residues.

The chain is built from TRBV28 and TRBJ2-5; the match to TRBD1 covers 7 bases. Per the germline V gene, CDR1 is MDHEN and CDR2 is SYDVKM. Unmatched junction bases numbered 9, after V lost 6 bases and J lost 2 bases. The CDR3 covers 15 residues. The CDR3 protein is CASSFYRGPQETQYF. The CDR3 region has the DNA TGTGCCAGCAGCTTTTACAGGGGACCACAAGAGACCCAGTACTTC.

The DNA for the CDR3 is TGTGCCAGCTCACCTAGTCTCTCCTACGAGCAGTACTTC. Amino acids: CASSPSLSYEQYF. V gene TRBV18 combines with J gene TRBJ2-7, with D unresolved. The V gene's germline CDR1 is KGHSH and CDR2 LQKENI. The CDR3 has 13 amino acids. V was clipped by 3 bases and J by 0 bases, with 6 bases between them.

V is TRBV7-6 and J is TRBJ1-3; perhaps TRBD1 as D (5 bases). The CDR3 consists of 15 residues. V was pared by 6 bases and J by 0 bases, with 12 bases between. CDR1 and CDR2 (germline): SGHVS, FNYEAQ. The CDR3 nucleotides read TGTGCCAGCAGTCATCCCACAGGCTCTGGAAACACCATATATTTT. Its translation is CASSHPTGSGNTIYF. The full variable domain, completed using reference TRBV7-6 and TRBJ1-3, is GAGVSQSPRYKVTKRGQDVALRCDPISGHVSLYWYRQALGQGPEFLTYFNYEAQQDKSGLPNDRFSAERPEGSISTLTIQRTEQRDSAMYRCASSHPTGSGNTIYFGEGSWLTVV.

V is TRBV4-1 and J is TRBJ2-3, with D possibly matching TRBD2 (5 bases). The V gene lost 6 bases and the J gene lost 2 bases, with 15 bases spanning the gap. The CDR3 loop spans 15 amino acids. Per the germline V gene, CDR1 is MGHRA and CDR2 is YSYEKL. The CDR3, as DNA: TGCGCCAGCAGTTACGGCGGGCCGTCCACAGATACGCAGTATTTT. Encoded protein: CASSYGGPSTDTQYF.

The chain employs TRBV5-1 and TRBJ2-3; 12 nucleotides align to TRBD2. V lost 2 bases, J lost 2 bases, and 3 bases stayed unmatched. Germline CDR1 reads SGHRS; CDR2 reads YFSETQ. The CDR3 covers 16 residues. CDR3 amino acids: CASSFGLAGYTDTQYF. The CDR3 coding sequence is TGCGCCAGCAGCTTCGGACTAGCGGGGTACACAGATACGCAGTATTTT. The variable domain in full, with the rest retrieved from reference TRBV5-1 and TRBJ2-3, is KAGVTQTPRYLIKTRGQQVTLSCSPISGHRSVSWYQQTPGQGLQFLFEYFSETQRNKGNFPGRFSGRQFSNSRSEMNVSTLELGDSALYLCASSFGLAGYTDTQYFGPGTRLTVL.

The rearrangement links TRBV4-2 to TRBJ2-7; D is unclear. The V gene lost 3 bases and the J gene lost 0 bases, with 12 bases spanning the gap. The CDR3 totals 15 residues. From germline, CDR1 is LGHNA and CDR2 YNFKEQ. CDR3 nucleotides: TGTGCCAGCAGCCAGGTGACTGAGAGCTCCTACGAGCAGTACTTC. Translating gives CASSQVTESSYEQYF.

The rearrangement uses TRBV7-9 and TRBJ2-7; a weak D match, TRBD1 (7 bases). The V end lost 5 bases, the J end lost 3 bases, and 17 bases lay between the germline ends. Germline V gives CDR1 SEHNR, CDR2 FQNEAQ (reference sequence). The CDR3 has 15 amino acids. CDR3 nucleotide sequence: TGTGCCAGCAGCCCCACGGGGCAGGGGGGCTACGAGCAGTACTTC. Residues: CASSPTGQGGYEQYF.

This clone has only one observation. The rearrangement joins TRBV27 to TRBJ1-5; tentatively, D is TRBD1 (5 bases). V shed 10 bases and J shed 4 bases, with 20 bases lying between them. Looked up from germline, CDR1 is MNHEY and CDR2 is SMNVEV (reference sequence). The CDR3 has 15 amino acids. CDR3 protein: CATRRGGTANQPQHF. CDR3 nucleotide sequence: TGTGCCACGCGCCGGGGGGGGACGGCTAATCAGCCCCAGCATTTT.

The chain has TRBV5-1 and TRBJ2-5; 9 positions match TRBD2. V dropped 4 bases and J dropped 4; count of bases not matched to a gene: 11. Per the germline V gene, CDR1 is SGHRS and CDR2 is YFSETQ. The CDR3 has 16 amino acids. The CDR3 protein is CASSPGTSRAGETQYF. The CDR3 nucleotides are TGCGCCAGCAGCCCAGGGACTAGCCGAGCCGGAGAGACCCAGTACTTC.

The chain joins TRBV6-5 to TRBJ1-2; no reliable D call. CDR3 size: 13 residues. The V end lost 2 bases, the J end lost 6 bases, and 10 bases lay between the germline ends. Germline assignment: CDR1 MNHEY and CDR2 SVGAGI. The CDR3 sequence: CASSYRQRNGYTF. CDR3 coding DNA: TGTGCCAGCAGTTACAGGCAAAGAAATGGCTACACCTTC.

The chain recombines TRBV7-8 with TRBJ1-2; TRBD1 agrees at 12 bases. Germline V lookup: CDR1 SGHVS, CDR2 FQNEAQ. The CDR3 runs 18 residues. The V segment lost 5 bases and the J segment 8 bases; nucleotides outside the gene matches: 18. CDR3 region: CASSPSSGQGAPINGYTF. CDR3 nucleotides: TGTGCCAGCAGCCCCTCATCGGGACAGGGGGCGCCGATAAACGGCTACACCTTC.

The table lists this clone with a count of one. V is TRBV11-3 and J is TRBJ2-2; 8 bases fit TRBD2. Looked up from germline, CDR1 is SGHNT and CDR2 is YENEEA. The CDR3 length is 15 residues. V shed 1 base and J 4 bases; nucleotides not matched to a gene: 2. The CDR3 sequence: CASSLVGRGTGELFF. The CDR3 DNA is TGTGCCAGCAGCTTAGTCGGGAGGGGCACCGGGGAGCTGTTTTTT.

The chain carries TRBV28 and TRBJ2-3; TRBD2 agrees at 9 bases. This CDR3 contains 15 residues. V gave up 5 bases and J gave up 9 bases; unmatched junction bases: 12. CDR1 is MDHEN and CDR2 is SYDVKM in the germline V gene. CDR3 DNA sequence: TGTGCCAGCAGTACCTATAGCGGGAGCGCTGTGACGCAGTATTTT. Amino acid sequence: CASSTYSGSAVTQYF. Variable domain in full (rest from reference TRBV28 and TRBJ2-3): DVKVTQSSRYLVKRTGEKVFLECVQDMDHENMFWYRQDPGLGLRLIYFSYDVKMKEKGDIPEGYSVSREKKERFSLILESASTNQTSMYLCASSTYSGSAVTQYFGPGTRLTVL.

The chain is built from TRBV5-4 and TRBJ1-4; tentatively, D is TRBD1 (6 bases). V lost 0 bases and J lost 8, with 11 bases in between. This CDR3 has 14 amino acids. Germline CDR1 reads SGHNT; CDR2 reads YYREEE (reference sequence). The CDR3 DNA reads TGTGCCAGCAGCTTGGGGGGGGCTGGGGAAAAACTGTTTTTT. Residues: CASSLGGAGEKLFF.

The CDR3 region is CASMNRAYEQYF. For the CDR3, the DNA is TGTGCCAGCATGAACAGGGCCTACGAGCAGTACTTC. The rearrangement links TRBV6-5 to TRBJ2-7; D is possibly TRBD1 (6 bases). CDR1 and CDR2 (germline): MNHEY, SVGAGI. The CDR3 sequence is 12 residues long. Deletions cut 7 bases from V and 2 bases from J, with 9 bases between.

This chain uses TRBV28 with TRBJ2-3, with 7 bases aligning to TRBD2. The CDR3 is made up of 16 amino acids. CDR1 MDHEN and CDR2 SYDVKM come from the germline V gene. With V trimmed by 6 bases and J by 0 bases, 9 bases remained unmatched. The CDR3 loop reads CASRGGRGTSTDTQYF. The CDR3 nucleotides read TGTGCCAGCAGGGGCGGGAGAGGTACTAGCACAGATACGCAGTATTTT.

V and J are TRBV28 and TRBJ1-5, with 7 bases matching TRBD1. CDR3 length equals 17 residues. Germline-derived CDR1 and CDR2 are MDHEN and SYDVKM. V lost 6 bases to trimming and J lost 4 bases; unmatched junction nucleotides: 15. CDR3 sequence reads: CASSLTQGQTLNQPQHF. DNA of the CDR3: TGTGCCAGCAGCCTGACCCAGGGACAGACCCTGAATCAGCCCCAGCATTTT.

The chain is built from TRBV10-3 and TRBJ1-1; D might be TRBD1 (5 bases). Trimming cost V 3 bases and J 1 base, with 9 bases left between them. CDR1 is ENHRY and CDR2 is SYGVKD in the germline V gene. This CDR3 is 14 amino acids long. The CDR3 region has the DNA TGTGCCATCAGTGAAAATAGGGGGAACACTGAAGCTTTCTTT. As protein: CAISENRGNTEAFF.

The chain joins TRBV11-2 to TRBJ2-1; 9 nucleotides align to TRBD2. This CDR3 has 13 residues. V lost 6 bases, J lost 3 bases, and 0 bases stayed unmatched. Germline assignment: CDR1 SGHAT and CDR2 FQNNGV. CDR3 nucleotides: TGTGCCAGCAGACTAGCGGGCTACAATGAGCAGTTCTTC. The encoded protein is CASRLAGYNEQFF. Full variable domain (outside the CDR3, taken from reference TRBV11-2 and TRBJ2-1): EAGVAQSPRYKIIEKRQSVAFWCNPISGHATLYWYQQILGQGPKLLIQFQNNGVVDDSQLPKDRFSAERLKGVDSTLKIQPAKLEDSAVYLCASRLAGYNEQFFGPGTRLTVL.

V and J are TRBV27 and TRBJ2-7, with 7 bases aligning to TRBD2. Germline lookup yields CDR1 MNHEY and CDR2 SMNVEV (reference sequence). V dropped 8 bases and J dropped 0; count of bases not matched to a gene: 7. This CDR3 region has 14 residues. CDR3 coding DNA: TGTGCCAGCGGCTTAGCGGGCCACTCCTACGAGCAGTACTTC. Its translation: CASGLAGHSYEQYF.

The CDR3 DNA reads as TGCGCCAGCAGCCGGGACAAAGCTAACTATGGCTACACCTTC. It translates to CASSRDKANYGYTF. The rearrangement joins TRBV5-1 to TRBJ1-2, with D possibly being TRBD1 (6 bases). There are 14 residues in the CDR3. With 4 bases removed from V and 0 bases from J, the gap between germline ends came to 10 bases. In germline, CDR1 is SGHRS, CDR2 YFSETQ.

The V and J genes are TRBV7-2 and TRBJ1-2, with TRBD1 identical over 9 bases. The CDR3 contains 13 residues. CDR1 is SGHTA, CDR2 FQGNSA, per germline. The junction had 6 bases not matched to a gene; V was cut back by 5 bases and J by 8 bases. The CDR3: CASSPGTGNGYTF. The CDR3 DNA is TGTGCCAGCAGCCCCGGGACAGGGAACGGCTACACCTTC.

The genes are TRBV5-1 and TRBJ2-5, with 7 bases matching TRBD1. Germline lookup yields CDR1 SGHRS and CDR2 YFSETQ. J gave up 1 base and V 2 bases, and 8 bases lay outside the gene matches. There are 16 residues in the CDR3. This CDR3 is CASSLRQGRAQETQYF. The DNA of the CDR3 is TGCGCCAGCAGCTTAAGACAGGGACGGGCCCAAGAGACCCAGTACTTC. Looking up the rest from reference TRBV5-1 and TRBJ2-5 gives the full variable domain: KAGVTQTPRYLIKTRGQQVTLSCSPISGHRSVSWYQQTPGQGLQFLFEYFSETQRNKGNFPGRFSGRQFSNSRSEMNVSTLELGDSALYLCASSLRQGRAQETQYFGPGTRLLVL.